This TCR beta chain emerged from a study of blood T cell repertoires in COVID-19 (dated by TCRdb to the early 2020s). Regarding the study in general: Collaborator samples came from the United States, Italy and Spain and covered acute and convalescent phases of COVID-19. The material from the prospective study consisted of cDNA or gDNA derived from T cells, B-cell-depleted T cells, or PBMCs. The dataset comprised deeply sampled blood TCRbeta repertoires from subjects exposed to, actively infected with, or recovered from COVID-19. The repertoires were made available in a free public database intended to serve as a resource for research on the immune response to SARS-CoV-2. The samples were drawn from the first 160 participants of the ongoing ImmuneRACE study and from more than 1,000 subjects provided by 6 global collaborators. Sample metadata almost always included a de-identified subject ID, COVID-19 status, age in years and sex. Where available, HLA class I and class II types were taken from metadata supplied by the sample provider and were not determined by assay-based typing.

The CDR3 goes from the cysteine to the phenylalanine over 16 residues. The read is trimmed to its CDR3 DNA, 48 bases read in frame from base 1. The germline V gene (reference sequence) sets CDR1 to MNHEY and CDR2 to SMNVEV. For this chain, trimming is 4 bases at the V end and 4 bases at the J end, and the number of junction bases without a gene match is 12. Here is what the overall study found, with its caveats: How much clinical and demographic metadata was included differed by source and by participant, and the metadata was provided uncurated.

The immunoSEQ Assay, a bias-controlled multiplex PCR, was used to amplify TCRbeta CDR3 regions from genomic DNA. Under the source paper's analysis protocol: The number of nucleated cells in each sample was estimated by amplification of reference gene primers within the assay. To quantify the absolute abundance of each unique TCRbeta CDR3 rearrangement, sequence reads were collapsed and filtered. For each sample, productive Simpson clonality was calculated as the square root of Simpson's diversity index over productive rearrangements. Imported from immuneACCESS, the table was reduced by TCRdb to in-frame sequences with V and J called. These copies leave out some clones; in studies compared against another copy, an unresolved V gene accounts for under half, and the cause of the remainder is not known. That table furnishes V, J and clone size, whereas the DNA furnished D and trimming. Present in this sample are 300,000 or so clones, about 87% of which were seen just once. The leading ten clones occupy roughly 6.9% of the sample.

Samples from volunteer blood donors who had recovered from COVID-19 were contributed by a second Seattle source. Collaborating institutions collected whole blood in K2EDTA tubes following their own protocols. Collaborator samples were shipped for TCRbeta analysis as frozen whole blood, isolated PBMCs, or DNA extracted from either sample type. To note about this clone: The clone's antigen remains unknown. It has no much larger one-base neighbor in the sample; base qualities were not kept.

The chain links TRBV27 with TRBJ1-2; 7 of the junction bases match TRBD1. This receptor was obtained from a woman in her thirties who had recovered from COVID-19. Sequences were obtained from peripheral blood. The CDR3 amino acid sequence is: CASSSPRRGRFYGYTF. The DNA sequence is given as TGTGCCAGCAGTTCCCCACGAAGGGGGCGCTTCTATGGCTACACCTTC.